These T cell receptor beta chains were read from a single sample in a study of cytomegalovirus exposure and HLA in healthy donors. The assay was immunoSEQ multiplex PCR, and TCRdb's table has in-frame clones only and misses some. Among approximately 160,000 clones listed, around 77% were seen once. The sequenced sample consisted of PBMCs. These TCRs come from a woman in her twenties or thirties in good health and CMV-seronegative. CDR3s include the opening cysteine and the closing phenylalanine or tryptophan. A D gene is named only where the DNA matches it firmly. Some rows have no size entry. The others give once, few or many, or a class for an expanded clone.

v_gene: TRBV19; j_gene: TRBJ2-3; d_gene: .; abundance: .; CDR3nt: TGTGCCAGTAGTAGTGGCAGCACAGATACGCAGTATTTT; CDR3aa: CASSSGSTDTQYF
v_gene: TRBV19; j_gene: TRBJ2-5; d_gene: .; abundance: .; CDR3nt: TGTGCCAGTAGTATGAATCAGGAAGAGACCCAGTACTTC; CDR3aa: CASSMNQEETQYF
v_gene: TRBV19; j_gene: TRBJ2-6; d_gene: TRBD1; abundance: once; CDR3nt: TGTGCCAGCGACAGGGCTGGGGCCAACGTCCTGACTTTC; CDR3aa: CASDRAGANVLTF
v_gene: TRBV5-1; j_gene: TRBJ2-5; d_gene: .; abundance: few; CDR3nt: TGCGCCAGCAGCTTGGGGTCAGGTCAGGAGACCCAGTACTTC; CDR3aa: CASSLGSGQETQYF
v_gene: TRBV4-3; j_gene: TRBJ1-1; d_gene: TRBD1; abundance: .; CDR3nt: TGCGCCAGCAGCTCGACAGGGACCAACACTGAAGCTTTCTTT; CDR3aa: CASSSTGTNTEAFF
v_gene: TRBV29-1; j_gene: TRBJ1-1; d_gene: .; abundance: .; CDR3nt: TGCAGCGCCCGACCGACAGGGAACACTGAAGCTTTCTTT; CDR3aa: CSARPTGNTEAFF
v_gene: TRBV2; j_gene: TRBJ2-3; d_gene: TRBD1; abundance: .; CDR3nt: TGTGCCAGCAGTGAGAGGACAGGGGGCACAGATACGCAGTATTTT; CDR3aa: CASSERTGGTDTQYF
v_gene: TRBV7-9; j_gene: TRBJ2-1; d_gene: .; abundance: .; CDR3nt: TGTTCCAGCAGCTTAGAGAGAGTGGAGCAGTTCTTC; CDR3aa: CSSSLERVEQFF
v_gene: TRBV11-3; j_gene: TRBJ1-1; d_gene: TRBD1; abundance: .; CDR3nt: TGTGCCAGCAGCTTGGGACAGGGGGAAAACACTGAAGCTTTCTTT; CDR3aa: CASSLGQGENTEAFF
v_gene: TRBV7-9; j_gene: TRBJ2-1; d_gene: TRBD2; abundance: .; CDR3nt: TGTGCCAGCAGCTTGGGTAGCGGGAGAGATAATGAGCAGTTCTTC; CDR3aa: CASSLGSGRDNEQFF
v_gene: TRBV9; j_gene: TRBJ2-3; d_gene: .; abundance: few; CDR3nt: TGTGCCAGCAGCGTAGCTTTCAGCACAGATACGCAGTATTTT; CDR3aa: CASSVAFSTDTQYF
v_gene: TRBV5-1; j_gene: TRBJ1-1; d_gene: .; abundance: once; CDR3nt: TGCGCCAGCAGCCCCGAACGGTATACTGAAGCTTTCTTT; CDR3aa: CASSPERYTEAFF
v_gene: TRBV6-6; j_gene: TRBJ1-2; d_gene: .; abundance: .; CDR3nt: TGTGCCAGCATTGGGCAGGGGAACTATGGCTACACCTTC; CDR3aa: CASIGQGNYGYTF
v_gene: TRBV7-9; j_gene: TRBJ1-5; d_gene: .; abundance: .; CDR3nt: TGTGCCAGCAGCTTAGATCCTGGGGCTGAGCGTTATCAGCCCCAGCATTTT; CDR3aa: CASSLDPGAERYQPQHF